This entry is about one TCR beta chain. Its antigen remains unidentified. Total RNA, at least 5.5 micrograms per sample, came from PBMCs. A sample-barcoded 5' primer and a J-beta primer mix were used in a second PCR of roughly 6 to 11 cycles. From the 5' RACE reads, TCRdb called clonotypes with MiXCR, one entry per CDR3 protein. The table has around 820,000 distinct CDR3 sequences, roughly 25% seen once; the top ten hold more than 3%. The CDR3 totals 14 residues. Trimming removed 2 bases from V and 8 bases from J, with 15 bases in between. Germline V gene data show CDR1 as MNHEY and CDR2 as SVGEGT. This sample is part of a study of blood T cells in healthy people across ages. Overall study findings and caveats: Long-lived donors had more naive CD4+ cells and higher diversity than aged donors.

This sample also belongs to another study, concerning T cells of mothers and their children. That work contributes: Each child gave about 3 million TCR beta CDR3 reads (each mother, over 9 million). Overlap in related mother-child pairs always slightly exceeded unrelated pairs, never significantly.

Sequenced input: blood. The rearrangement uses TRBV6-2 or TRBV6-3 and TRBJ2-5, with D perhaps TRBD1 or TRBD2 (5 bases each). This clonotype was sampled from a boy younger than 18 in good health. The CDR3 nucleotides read TGTGCCAGCAGTTACGGGAGAGGGGAGCGTACCCAGTACTTC. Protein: CASSYGRGERTQYF.